These T cell receptor beta chains were read from a single sample in a study of shared clonotypes between healthy human individuals. Method: immunoSEQ multiplex PCR; TCRdb's copy keeps in-frame clones and lacks some. The table includes fewer than 1 million clones, approximately 96% detected once. The sequenced sample was naive CD8+ T cells sorted from blood. These receptor sequences come from a man younger than 40 in good health. Both conserved end residues are trimmed from each CDR3. Fields, in order: V gene, J gene, clone size, CDR3 protein. Clone sizes are given selectively: once, few, many, or a class where the clone is expanded.

v_gene: TRBV5-4; j_gene: TRBJ2-7; abundance: -; CDR3aa: ASSLDPGQPSYEQY
v_gene: TRBV5-1; j_gene: TRBJ2-6; abundance: -; CDR3aa: ASKQGTGANVLT
v_gene: TRBV29-1; j_gene: TRBJ2-2; abundance: -; CDR3aa: SVTISNTGELF
v_gene: TRBV5-6; j_gene: TRBJ2-1; abundance: -; CDR3aa: ASSSPGVAYNEQF
v_gene: TRBV29-1; j_gene: TRBJ2-7; abundance: -; CDR3aa: SVVAFGEQY
v_gene: TRBV18; j_gene: TRBJ2-1; abundance: -; CDR3aa: ASSPSVEQF
v_gene: TRBV9; j_gene: TRBJ2-7; abundance: -; CDR3aa: ASSAGGYEQY
v_gene: TRBV28; j_gene: TRBJ2-6; abundance: once; CDR3aa: ASSRQGTGANVLT
v_gene: TRBV5-6; j_gene: TRBJ1-1; abundance: -; CDR3aa: ASSFSDTEAF
v_gene: TRBV5-1; j_gene: TRBJ2-7; abundance: -; CDR3aa: ASTGVGSEQY
v_gene: TRBV12-5; j_gene: TRBJ1-1; abundance: -; CDR3aa: ASATNIQGNTEAF
v_gene: TRBV5-1; j_gene: TRBJ1-5; abundance: -; CDR3aa: ASSFGGLKETQH
v_gene: TRBV13; j_gene: TRBJ2-1; abundance: -; CDR3aa: ASSAPSAYEQF
v_gene: TRBV7-9; j_gene: TRBJ2-5; abundance: -; CDR3aa: ASSTQGWETQY
v_gene: TRBV7-6; j_gene: TRBJ2-1; abundance: -; CDR3aa: ASSPASGGSWDEQF
v_gene: TRBV7-9; j_gene: TRBJ2-7; abundance: once; CDR3aa: ASSFAGPEQY
v_gene: TRBV6-5; j_gene: TRBJ1-2; abundance: -; CDR3aa: ASRPTGANYGYT
v_gene: TRBV27; j_gene: TRBJ2-7; abundance: -; CDR3aa: ASSYGQGGEQY